These 25 T cell receptor beta chains share one sample of origin, sequenced in a study of cytomegalovirus exposure and HLA in healthy donors. PCR used 60 Vbeta primers and 13 Jbeta primers. Assay: immunoSEQ multiplex PCR; the TCRdb copy retains only in-frame clones and omits some. Among about 150,000 clones listed, about 79% were seen once. The sequenced material came from PBMCs. The receptor set was obtained from a man over 45 in good health and CMV-seropositive.

The chain is built from TRBV21-1 and TRBJ2-1; TRBD2, the table's D call, lacks a check against the DNA. TRBV21-1 is a documented pseudogene. CDR3 length: 15 residues. The CDR3 region is CASSKDRLVCNEQFF. The CDR3 coding sequence is TGTGCCAGCAGCAAAGACCGACTAGTTTGCAATGAGCAGTTCTTC.

The gene calls are TRBV2 and TRBJ1-6; 7 bases map to TRBD1. The ends lost 0 bases at V and 16 bases at J; junction bases unmatched: 6. This CDR3 is 13 amino acids long. The V gene's germline CDR1 is SNHLY and CDR2 FYNNEI. The CDR3: CASSEAKGAGLHF. The CDR3 DNA reads TGTGCCAGCAGTGAAGCCAAGGGGGCCGGACTCCACTTT.

Only a few counts were recorded for this clone. The chain links TRBV29-1 to TRBJ1-2; 7 nucleotides match TRBD1. The germline gives CDR1 SQVTM, CDR2 ANQGSEA. V was pared by 1 base and J by 3 bases, with 5 bases of the junction left unmatched. The CDR3 extends over 14 amino acids. CDR3 amino acids: CSVEAQGGDYGYTF. The CDR3 nucleotides read TGCAGCGTTGAAGCCCAAGGGGGCGACTATGGCTACACCTTC.

The V gene is TRBV27, the J gene TRBJ2-1, with a weak D call TRBD1 (6 bases). The length of the CDR3 is 16 residues. CDR1 is MNHEY and CDR2 is SMNVEV in the germline V gene (reference sequence). Trimming took 1 base from V and 4 from J, leaving 14 bases between them. Written as DNA, the CDR3 is TGTGCCAGCAGTTTATATACAGGGTCTAATTACAATGAGCAGTTCTTC. Translating it yields CASSLYTGSNYNEQFF.

In regard to this clone: The same CDR3 arises from other DNA sequences in this sample as well. The rearrangement links TRBV6-1 to TRBJ1-1; D is perhaps TRBD1 (5 bases). CDR1 is MNHNS and CDR2 is SASEGT in the germline V gene. The CDR3 is made up of 13 amino acids. Trimming took off 7 bases at V and 0 bases at J, with 9 bases between the two ends. In nucleotides, the CDR3 is TGTGCCAGCATTACAGGTATGAACACTGAAGCTTTCTTT. It is translated as CASITGMNTEAFF.

The V and J genes are TRBV25-1 and TRBJ2-1; 9 nucleotides agree with TRBD1. V gave up 0 bases and J gave up 7 bases; unmatched junction bases: 1. Per germline, CDR1 MGHDK and CDR2 SYGVNS. The CDR3 has 14 amino acids. CDR3 bases: TGTGCCAGCAGTGAATATGGACAGGGGAATGAGCAGTTCTTC. Its translation is CASSEYGQGNEQFF. The complete variable domain, with remaining parts taken from reference TRBV25-1 and TRBJ2-1, reads EADIYQTPRYLVIGTGKKITLECSQTMGHDKMYWYQQDPGMELHLIHYSYGVNSTEKGDLSSESTVSRIRTEHFPLTLESARPSHTSQYLCASSEYGQGNEQFFGPGTRLTVL.

This chain uses TRBV5-1 with TRBJ2-5, with TRBD2 as a possible D gene (6 bases). In germline, CDR1 is SGHRS, CDR2 YFSETQ. The CDR3 consists of 13 residues. Trimming stripped 4 bases from V and 2 bases from J, with 9 bases between. The DNA of the CDR3 is TGCGCCAGCAGCATCGGGAGTCAAGAGACCCAGTACTTC. Protein product: CASSIGSQETQYF.

The rearrangement uses TRBV6-5 and TRBJ1-4, with 9 bases fitting TRBD1. Germline trimming cut 2 bases from V and 6 bases from J; bases unmatched to any gene: 7. The CDR3 covers 16 residues. Germline loops: CDR1 MNHEY, CDR2 SVGAGI. The CDR3: CASSYAYRGRYEKLFF. In nucleotides, the CDR3 is TGTGCCAGCAGTTACGCCTACAGGGGGCGTTATGAAAAACTGTTTTTT.

The chain joins TRBV28 to TRBJ1-2, with D unresolved. CDR3 length equals 13 residues. In germline, CDR1 is MDHEN, CDR2 SYDVKM. Trimming took 2 bases from V and 2 from J, leaving 6 bases between them. The CDR3 sequence: CASSLARNYGYTF. The CDR3 DNA follows: TGTGCCAGCAGTTTAGCCAGGAACTATGGCTACACCTTC.

V gene TRBV11-3 combines with J gene TRBJ2-1; 10 nucleotides align to TRBD2. Germline CDR1 SGHNT, CDR2 YENEEA. The CDR3 contains 15 residues. V dropped 5 bases and J dropped 10; count of bases not matched to a gene: 11. CDR3 DNA: TGTGCCAGCAGCCGGAGAGAGCGGGAGGGCCCCGAGCAGTTCTTC. Encoded protein: CASSRREREGPEQFF.

The gene calls are TRBV9 and TRBJ2-5; 7 positions agree with TRBD1. The junction had 13 bases not matched to a gene; V was cut back by 7 bases and J by 4 bases. The CDR3 extends over 15 amino acids. The germline CDR1 and CDR2 sequences are SGDLS and YYNGEE. Here the CDR3 reads CASGETGIWGETQYF. For the CDR3, the DNA is TGTGCCAGCGGGGAGACAGGGATCTGGGGAGAGACCCAGTACTTC.

V is TRBV27 and J is TRBJ1-2; D gene uncertain. This CDR3 comprises 13 residues. Germline assignment: CDR1 MNHEY and CDR2 SMNVEV (reference sequence). The ends were cut back, 4 bases at V and 7 bases at J, with 13 bases in the middle. The CDR3 spells CASSSELAGGYTF. CDR3 in DNA: TGTGCCAGCAGTTCCGAGTTAGCTGGTGGCTACACCTTC.

The V and J genes are TRBV2 and TRBJ2-3; the match to TRBD2 covers 9 bases. V was pared by 3 bases and J by 3 bases, with 10 bases of the junction left unmatched. From germline, CDR1 is SNHLY and CDR2 FYNNEI. CDR3 length: 17 amino acids. Written as DNA, the CDR3 is TGTGCCAGCAGTGAGGTGGAGCGGGGGGTTTCAACAGATACGCAGTATTTT. Its protein product is CASSEVERGVSTDTQYF. Supplemented by reference TRBV2 and TRBJ2-3, the full variable domain reads EPEVTQTPSHQVTQMGQEVILRCVPISNHLYFYWYRQILGQKVEFLVSFYNNEISEKSEIFDDQFSVERPDGSNFTLKIRSTKLEDSAMYFCASSEVERGVSTDTQYFGPGTRLTVL.

This sequence joins TRBV6-5 and TRBJ2-7, with TRBD1 as a possible D gene (6 bases). There are 15 residues in the CDR3. Germline V gene data show CDR1 as MNHEY and CDR2 as SVGAGI. V was clipped by 5 bases and J by 4 bases, with 18 bases between them. The CDR3 sequence is CASSKRQEPEYEQYF. DNA of the CDR3: TGTGCCAGCAGTAAGCGACAGGAACCTGAATACGAGCAGTACTTC.

J is TRBJ1-4 and V is TRBV27; D is perhaps TRBD1 (6 bases). CDR1 MNHEY and CDR2 SMNVEV come from the germline V gene (reference sequence). The length of the CDR3 is 14 residues. The V and J ends lost 3 bases and 8 bases respectively, with 13 bases between them. CDR3 amino acids: CASSFRRGGEKLFF. The CDR3 DNA sequence: TGTGCCAGCAGTTTCCGCAGGGGCGGCGAAAAACTGTTTTTT.

The rearrangement uses TRBV7-9 and TRBJ1-1, with D perhaps matching TRBD1 (5 bases). In germline, CDR1 is SEHNR, CDR2 FQNEAQ (reference sequence). The CDR3 sequence is 17 residues long. Trimming pared 0 bases from V and 2 bases from J, leaving 16 bases between. Here the CDR3 reads CASSLAQGRDPNTEAFF. The CDR3 bases are TGTGCCAGCAGCTTAGCGCAAGGGAGGGACCCAAACACTGAAGCTTTCTTT. Using reference TRBV7-9 and TRBJ1-1 for the parts outside the CDR3, the full variable domain is DTGVSQNPRHKITKRGQNVTFRCDPISEHNRLYWYRQTLGQGPEFLTYFQNEAQLEKSRLLSDRFSAERPKGSFSTLEIQRTEQGDSAMYLCASSLAQGRDPNTEAFFGQGTRLTVV.

The rearrangement links TRBV5-5 to TRBJ1-4; 11 bases line up with TRBD1. Germline V lookup: CDR1 SGHKS, CDR2 YYEKEE (reference sequence). V was pared by 4 bases and J by 7 bases, with 12 bases of the junction left unmatched. The CDR3 runs 17 residues. This CDR3 reads CASSLGDRGIGFEKLFF. CDR3 DNA: TGTGCCAGCAGCCTCGGGGACAGGGGGATAGGGTTTGAAAAACTGTTTTTT.

The CDR3 region is CASSFPSANYGYTF. The CDR3 bases are TGTGCCAGCAGCTTTCCGTCAGCTAACTATGGCTACACCTTC. The chain employs TRBV5-6 and TRBJ1-2; D is undetermined. CDR3 length equals 14 residues. Germline CDR1 reads SGHDT; CDR2 reads YYEEEE. With 2 bases removed from V and 0 bases from J, the gap between germline ends came to 8 bases.

The J gene is TRBJ2-7, the V gene TRBV2; D remains ambiguous. Trimming shortened V by 1 base and J by 3 bases, and 10 bases separated the two germline ends. Germline values: CDR1 SNHLY, CDR2 FYNNEI. The CDR3 spans 14 residues. The CDR3 region is CASSEDMTYYEQYF. CDR3 DNA sequence: TGTGCCAGCAGTGAAGATATGACTTACTACGAGCAGTACTTC. Full variable domain (missing parts from reference TRBV2 and TRBJ2-7): EPEVTQTPSHQVTQMGQEVILRCVPISNHLYFYWYRQILGQKVEFLVSFYNNEISEKSEIFDDQFSVERPDGSNFTLKIRSTKLEDSAMYFCASSEDMTYYEQYFGPGTRLTVT.

V and J are TRBV30 and TRBJ2-3, with 9 positions matching TRBD2. CDR3 size: 14 residues. Germline trimming cut 5 bases from V and 2 bases from J; bases unmatched to any gene: 5. CDR1 is GTSNPN, CDR2 SVGIG, per germline (reference sequence). The CDR3 here is CAWAWTSDTDTQYF. The CDR3 nucleotides read TGTGCCTGGGCCTGGACTAGCGACACAGATACGCAGTATTTT.

The V and J genes are TRBV5-1 and TRBJ1-4; a weak D match, TRBD1 (6 bases). Trimming stripped 4 bases from V and 6 bases from J, with 19 bases between. The length of the CDR3 is 16 residues. Per the germline V gene, CDR1 is SGHRS and CDR2 is YFSETQ. Here the CDR3 DNA reads TGCGCCAGCAGCGAACAAACAGGGAGCCCCTATGAAAAACTGTTTTTT. This encodes CASSEQTGSPYEKLFF.

The chain has TRBV6-1 and TRBJ2-3, with a weak D call TRBD1 (9 bases). The V and J ends lost 8 bases and 5 bases respectively, with 20 bases between them. The CDR3 is made up of 15 amino acids. From germline, CDR1 is MNHNS and CDR2 SASEGT. In DNA form, the CDR3 reads TGTGCCAGCCGGCGGGGGGACAGGGCTGGAGATACGCAGTATTTT. Amino acid sequence: CASRRGDRAGDTQYF.

This clone has just one count. This rearrangement joins TRBV14 to TRBJ2-5, with TRBD2 matching over 7 bases. V was clipped by 4 bases and J by 7 bases; unmatched bases: 9. In germline, CDR1 is SGHDN, CDR2 FVKESK. The CDR3 covers 14 residues. The CDR3, as DNA: TGTGCCAGCAGCCCACACCGGGAGGCGGGGACCCAGTACTTC. This gives the protein CASSPHREAGTQYF.

This clone is a singleton in its sample. The V gene is TRBV4-1, the J gene TRBJ1-1; D is undetermined. The CDR3 extends over 14 amino acids. From germline, CDR1 is MGHRA and CDR2 YSYEKL. V gave up 5 bases and J gave up 2 bases, with 12 bases separating them. In DNA, the CDR3 is TGCGCCAGCAGCTCAAGCGGGCTAAACACTGAAGCTTTCTTT. It is translated as CASSSSGLNTEAFF.

The chain couples TRBV5-8 to TRBJ1-2; 7 bases align to TRBD1. The CDR3 totals 14 residues. The junction had 4 bases not matched to a gene; V was cut back by 0 bases and J by 5 bases. Germline V gives CDR1 SGHTS, CDR2 YDEGEE. CDR3 residues: CASSLDRGYYGYTF. CDR3 bases: TGTGCCAGCAGCTTGGACAGGGGATATTATGGCTACACCTTC.